A single sample gave rise to the 12 T cell receptor beta chains below, sequenced in a study of shared clonotypes between healthy human individuals. Profiling relied on immunoSEQ multiplex PCR, and the TCRdb table lists in-frame clones only, not all of them. The sample yields about 750,000 clones, approximately 92% seen once. Positive CCR7 selection of CD45RO-negative cells yielded the naive CD8 cells, and terminally differentiated effector memory CD45RA+ cells were excluded. Specimen: naive CD8+ T cells sorted from blood. These receptors all stem from a man in his thirties or forties in good health.

The rearrangement links TRBV10-2 to TRBJ2-5; D unresolved. Between the trimmed V and J ends, which lost 4 bases and 2 bases, there was a span of 11 bases. Germline V gene lookup returns CDR1 WSHSY and CDR2 SAAADI. The length of the CDR3 is 14 residues. The CDR3 loop is CASSVDGSQETQYF. DNA of the CDR3: TGCGCCAGCAGTGTAGACGGATCACAAGAGACCCAGTACTTC.

This clone was counted a single time. The chain employs TRBV7-8 and TRBJ2-3; 10 positions agree with TRBD2. The ends lost 5 bases at V and 4 bases at J; junction bases unmatched: 12. There are 17 residues in the CDR3. Per the germline V gene, CDR1 is SGHVS and CDR2 is FQNEAQ. CDR3 residues: CASSPWGVAGGADTQYF. CDR3 DNA sequence: TGTGCCAGCAGCCCCTGGGGGGTAGCGGGAGGCGCAGATACGCAGTATTTT.

The chain uses TRBV2 and TRBJ2-3; D not resolved. Trimming removed 9 bases from V and 2 bases from J, with 6 bases in between. This CDR3 contains 11 residues. The V gene's germline CDR1 is SNHLY and CDR2 FYNNEI. The CDR3 here is CASLFTDTQYF. Written as DNA, the CDR3 is TGTGCCAGTCTATTCACAGATACGCAGTATTTT.

This clone is a singleton in its sample. V usage is TRBV29-1 and J usage is TRBJ2-7; the D gene could be TRBD1 or TRBD2 (5 bases each). Germline CDR1 and CDR2: SQVTM and ANQGSEA. V was shortened by 4 bases and J by 6 bases, with 10 bases between the two germline ends. This CDR3 spans 11 amino acids. CDR3 in amino acids: CSVVGATEQYF. CDR3 DNA sequence: TGCAGCGTTGTCGGGGCAACCGAGCAGTACTTC.

The chain recombines TRBV6-5 with TRBJ1-1; no definite D call. Germline-derived CDR1 and CDR2 are MNHEY and SVGAGI. Trimming shortened V by 1 base and J by 7 bases, and 13 bases separated the two germline ends. The CDR3 is 14 residues long. CDR3: CASSYYLSGSEAFF. The DNA of the CDR3 is TGTGCCAGCAGTTACTACTTGTCGGGGAGTGAAGCTTTCTTT.

V is TRBV21-1 and J is TRBJ2-1; the table gives TRBD2 as D, unverified against the DNA. TRBV21-1 is an annotated pseudogene. CDR3 length equals 16 residues. The CDR3 here is CASSKPLAGEGNEQFF. CDR3 DNA sequence: TGTGCCAGCAGCAAGCCATTAGCGGGAGAAGGAAATGAGCAGTTCTTC.

The chain has TRBV7-9 and TRBJ2-7; 9 bases line up with TRBD2. With V trimmed by 5 bases and J by 0 bases, 8 bases remained unmatched. Germline assignment: CDR1 SEHNR and CDR2 FQNEAQ (reference sequence). The CDR3 spans 16 residues. The CDR3 DNA follows: TGTGCCAGCAGCCCCCAGACTAGCGGAAACTCCTACGAGCAGTACTTC. It translates to CASSPQTSGNSYEQYF.

The rearrangement links TRBV7-6 to TRBJ2-1; TRBD2 aligns across 13 bases. In germline, CDR1 is SGHVS, CDR2 FNYEAQ. The CDR3 has 19 amino acids. Trimming at V came to 5 bases and at J to 1 base, leaving 11 bases not matched to a gene. The CDR3, as DNA: TGTGCCAGCAGCCCAAAAAGAACGACTAGCGGGAGGTCCTACAATGAGCAGTTCTTC. This translates into CASSPKRTTSGRSYNEQFF.

The chain employs TRBV28 and TRBJ2-1; 9 nucleotides agree with TRBD1. J lost 4 bases, V lost 3 bases, and 16 bases had no gene match. The germline gives CDR1 MDHEN, CDR2 SYDVKM. CDR3 size: 19 residues. DNA of the CDR3: TGTGCCAGCAGTTTCCTTACGATCGCGAGGACAGGGGAGTACAATGAGCAGTTCTTC. Translated, it gives CASSFLTIARTGEYNEQFF.

This clone has a handful of counts. J is TRBJ2-7 and V is TRBV4-1; the D gene is possibly TRBD2 (6 bases). V lost 3 bases and J lost 2, with 14 bases in between. CDR1 and CDR2 from the germline V gene are MGHRA and YSYEKL. The CDR3 has 15 residues. The CDR3 here is CASSQEEGTPYEQYF. CDR3 bases: TGCGCCAGCAGCCAGGAAGAAGGGACTCCCTACGAGCAGTACTTC.

This clone has just one count. V and J are TRBV30 and TRBJ2-7, with D possibly TRBD1 on 6 matching bases. V was pared by 3 bases and J by 3 bases, with 18 bases between. Germline CDR1 is GTSNPN and CDR2 is SVGIG (reference sequence). The CDR3 runs to 15 residues. The CDR3 bases are TGTGCCTGGAGGAGGAGGCGGACAGAATTCTACGAGCAGTACTTC. Translated, it gives CAWRRRRTEFYEQYF.

V and J are TRBV27 and TRBJ2-7; 9 bases agree with TRBD2. CDR3 length equals 13 residues. CDR1 is MNHEY and CDR2 is SMNVEV in the germline V gene (reference sequence). V was pared by 11 bases and J by 5 bases, with 10 bases of the junction left unmatched. In DNA, the CDR3 is TGTGCCGTTGGGGCGGGAGGGCTTAACGAGCAGTACTTC. Protein: CAVGAGGLNEQYF.